Sequencing of this T cell receptor (beta chain) was carried out in a study of blood T cell repertoires in COVID-19. Study background: Samples came from the United States, Italy and Spain, spanning acute and convalescent COVID-19. Sample material is recorded as cDNA or gDNA derived from T cells, B-cell-depleted T cells, or PBMCs.

The CDR3 is 12 amino acids. The germline V gene has CDR1 MNHEY and CDR2 SVGAGI. The V end was cut by 5 bases, the J end by 8 bases, with 9 bases between. In the authors' methods: By means of reference gene primer amplification, nucleated cell counts were estimated. The data were produced by immunoSEQ multiplex PCR, yet TCRdb's version contains in-frame clones alone and is incomplete. V and J calls and clone size are copied from that table; D and trimming were computed from the DNA. The sample shows about 310,000 clones, 85% to 90% of them seen only once. This clone was counted only a few times. This receptor was obtained from a man between 65 and 85 years old with acute or convalescent COVID-19. The chain uses TRBV6-5 and TRBJ1-4; no definite D call. Sequencing used peripheral blood. Written as DNA, the CDR3 is TGTGCCAGCAGTAGGACGGGAGAAAAACTGTTTTTT. It encodes CASSRTGEKLFF.